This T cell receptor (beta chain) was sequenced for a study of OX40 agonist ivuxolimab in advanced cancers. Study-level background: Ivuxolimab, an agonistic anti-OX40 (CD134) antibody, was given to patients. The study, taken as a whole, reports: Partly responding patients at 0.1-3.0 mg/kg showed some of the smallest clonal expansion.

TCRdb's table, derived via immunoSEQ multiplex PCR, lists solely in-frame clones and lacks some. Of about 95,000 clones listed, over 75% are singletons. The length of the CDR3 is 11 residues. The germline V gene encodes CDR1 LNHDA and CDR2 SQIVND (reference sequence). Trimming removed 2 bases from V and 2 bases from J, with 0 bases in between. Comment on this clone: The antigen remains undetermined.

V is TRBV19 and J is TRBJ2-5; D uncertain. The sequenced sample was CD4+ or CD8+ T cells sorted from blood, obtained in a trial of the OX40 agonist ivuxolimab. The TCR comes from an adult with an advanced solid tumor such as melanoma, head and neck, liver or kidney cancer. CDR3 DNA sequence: TGTGCCAGTAGTATACAAGAGACCCAGTACTTC. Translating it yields CASSIQETQYF.